This T cell receptor beta chain is drawn from a study of Ad26.COV2.S vaccination and SARS-CoV-2 variants. Note on this clone: Its antigen is unknown.

Treatment specified: 15 to 20 received Ad26.COV2.S at low or high dose, single or two shots; roughly five received placebo; per-sample allocation not given. Samples analyzed were those drawn on day 63 after the first vaccine or placebo injection. Using immunoSEQ multiplex PCR, the repertoire was profiled, and TCRdb retains in-frame clones only, with some absent. The sample yields roughly 380,000 clones, around 86% seen once. V lost 7 bases and J lost 1; bases outside the gene matches: 8. This CDR3 is 15 amino acids long. CDR1 and CDR2 from the germline V gene are MNHEY and SVGAGI. Study-level points and caveats: The study found higher spike-specific TCR breadth in vaccine than placebo recipients.

The J gene is TRBJ1-1, the V gene TRBV6-5; 8 bases are shared with TRBD1. The sequencing here drew on peripheral blood, taken in a trial of Ad26.COV2.S vaccine versus placebo. This receptor was taken from a person aged 18 to 65 who received the Ad26.COV2.S COVID-19 vaccine or a placebo. The CDR3, as DNA: TGTGCCAGCACCCAGACAGGGGCGACGAACACTGAAGCTTTCTTT. It is translated as CASTQTGATNTEAFF.